A single sample gave rise to the 8 T cell receptor beta chains below, sequenced in a study of tumor and adjacent non-tumor tissue in lung cancer. Three rounds of nested PCR, following a modified ARM-PCR protocol, produced the TCRbeta library. MiXCR, applied by TCRdb to the multiplex PCR reads, yields one record per CDR3 protein. The sample lists 75,000 to 95,000 distinct CDR3 sequences, more than 75% occurring once. No cell sorting was done before RNA was extracted from the tissue. More than 3 cm separated this lung sample from the edge of the tumor. The sequenced sample was distant non-tumor lung tissue. The receptors shown here come from a woman between 50 and 59 years old with non-small cell lung cancer.

This sequence joins TRBV2 and TRBJ2-2, with TRBD1 as a possible D gene (6 bases). Looked up from germline, CDR1 is SNHLY and CDR2 is FYNNEI. This CDR3 is 15 amino acids long. The ends were cut back, 2 bases at V and 4 bases at J, with 11 bases in the middle. CDR3 bases: TGTGCCAGCAGTGAAAGGGGGAGTATCACCGGGGAGCTGTTTTTT. It is translated as CASSERGSITGELFF.

This clonotype occurred many times. This chain uses TRBV28 with TRBJ2-7, with 7 bases fitting TRBD1. The CDR3 loop spans 14 amino acids. Germline values: CDR1 MDHEN, CDR2 SYDVKM. With V trimmed by 9 bases and J by 1 base, 9 bases remained unmatched. CDR3 residues: CASKDRRVSYEQYF. The CDR3 bases are TGTGCCAGTAAGGACAGGCGCGTATCCTACGAGCAGTACTTC.

With regard to this clonotype: It is likely a read error, because the conserved phenylalanine at the end of the CDR3 is missing. Because the CDR3's place on the DNA is in doubt, the DNA is left out and the CDR3 is given as listed by TCRdb. The J gene is TRBJ2-7, the V gene TRBV11-2. CDR1 is SGHAT and CDR2 is FQNNGV in the germline V gene. Ends included, the CDR3 has 12 residues. The CDR3: CASILSSGEQHL.

Notes on this clonotype: Compared with germline, one end of the junction differs, possibly owing to a read error. CDR3 sequence (DNA): TGTGCCAGCAGCTTCAGTCAAACTGGAAACACCATGTATTTT. Encoded protein: CASSFSQTGNTMYF. The chain recombines TRBV7-8 with TRBJ1-3; D remains unclear. This CDR3 is 14 amino acids long. The germline V gene has CDR1 SGHVS and CDR2 FQNEAQ.

This chain joins TRBV29-1 and TRBJ2-2; 8 bases agree with TRBD2. The CDR3 is 16 amino acids. The germline CDR1 and CDR2 sequences are SQVTM and ANQGSEA. V lost 6 bases, J lost 8 bases, and 17 bases stayed unmatched. In DNA, the CDR3 is TGCAGCGTGATGACTAACGGGAGGGGAGGCACTGGGGAGCTGTTTTTT. Its translation: CSVMTNGRGGTGELFF.

This chain connects TRBV11-2 to TRBJ1-1, with D possibly TRBD1 on 6 matching bases. Germline V gives CDR1 SGHAT, CDR2 FQNNGV. The CDR3 loop spans 14 amino acids. For the CDR3, the DNA is TGTACCGGCAGCCTCCTCCCCCAGGGGACCGAAGCTTTCTTT. Translated: CTGSLLPQGTEAFF.

The chain has TRBV6-1 and TRBJ2-5, with a weak D call TRBD1 (6 bases). Trimming stripped 8 bases from V and 2 bases from J, with 15 bases between. This CDR3 has 14 residues. Per germline, CDR1 MNHNS and CDR2 SASEGT. This chain's CDR3 is CASEATGNQETQYF. Here the CDR3 DNA reads TGTGCCAGCGAAGCTACAGGGAATCAAGAGACCCAGTACTTC.

This rearrangement joins TRBV20-1 to TRBJ2-7; D remains unclear. The germline V and J ends were trimmed by 0 bases and 3 bases, with 15 bases remaining between them. CDR1 and CDR2 (germline): DFQATT, SNEGSKA (reference sequence). The CDR3 sequence is 15 residues long. The CDR3 spells CSARDVSRQYYEQYF. In DNA, the CDR3 is TGCAGTGCTAGAGACGTCAGTAGACAATACTACGAGCAGTACTTC.